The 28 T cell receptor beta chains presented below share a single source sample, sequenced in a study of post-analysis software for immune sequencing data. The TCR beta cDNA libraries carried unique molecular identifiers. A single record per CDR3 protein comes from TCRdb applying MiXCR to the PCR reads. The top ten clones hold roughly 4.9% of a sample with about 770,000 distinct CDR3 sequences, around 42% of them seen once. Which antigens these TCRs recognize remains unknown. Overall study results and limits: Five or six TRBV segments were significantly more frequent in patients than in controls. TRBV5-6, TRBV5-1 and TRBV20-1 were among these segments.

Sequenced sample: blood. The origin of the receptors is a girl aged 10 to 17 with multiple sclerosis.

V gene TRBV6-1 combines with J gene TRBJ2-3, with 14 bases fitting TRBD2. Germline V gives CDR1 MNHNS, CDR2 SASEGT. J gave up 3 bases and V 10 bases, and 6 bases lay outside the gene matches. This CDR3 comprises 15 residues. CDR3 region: CATSGLAGGTDTQYF. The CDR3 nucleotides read TGTGCCACCTCAGGACTAGCGGGAGGAACAGATACGCAGTATTTT.

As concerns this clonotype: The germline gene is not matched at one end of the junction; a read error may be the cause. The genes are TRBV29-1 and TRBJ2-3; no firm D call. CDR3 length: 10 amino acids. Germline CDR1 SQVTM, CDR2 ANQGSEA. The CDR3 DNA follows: TGCAGCGGTACAATGGATATGCAGTATTTT. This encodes CSGTMDMQYF.

CDR3 amino acids: CASSLGRAKFDEQFF. The CDR3 DNA is TGTGCCAGCAGCTTAGGCCGGGCCAAATTCGATGAGCAGTTCTTC. V usage is TRBV13 and J usage is TRBJ2-1; D is ambiguous. CDR3 length equals 15 residues. Germline CDR1 PRHDT, CDR2 FYEKMQ (reference sequence). V was cut by 0 bases and J by 8 bases, with 14 bases left in between.

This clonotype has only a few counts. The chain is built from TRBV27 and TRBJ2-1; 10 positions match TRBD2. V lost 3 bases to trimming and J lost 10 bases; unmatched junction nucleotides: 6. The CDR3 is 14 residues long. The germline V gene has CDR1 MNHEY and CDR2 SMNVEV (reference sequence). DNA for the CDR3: TGTGCCAGCAGTTTTCGCCTAGCGGGAGCCGAGCAGTTCTTC. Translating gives CASSFRLAGAEQFF.

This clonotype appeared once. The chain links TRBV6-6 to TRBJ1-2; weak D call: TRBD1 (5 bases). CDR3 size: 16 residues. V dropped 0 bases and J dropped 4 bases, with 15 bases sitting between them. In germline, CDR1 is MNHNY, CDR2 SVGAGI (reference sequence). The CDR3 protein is CASSYSMRDAGYGYTF. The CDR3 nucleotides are TGTGCCAGCAGTTACTCGATGAGGGACGCGGGCTATGGCTACACCTTC.

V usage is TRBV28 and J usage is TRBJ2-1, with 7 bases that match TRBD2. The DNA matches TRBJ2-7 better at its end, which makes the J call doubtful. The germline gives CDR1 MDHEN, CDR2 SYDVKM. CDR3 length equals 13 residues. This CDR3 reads CASSRGGRGEQYF. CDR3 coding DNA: TGTGCCAGCAGCAGAGGAGGGAGGGGCGAGCAGTACTTC.

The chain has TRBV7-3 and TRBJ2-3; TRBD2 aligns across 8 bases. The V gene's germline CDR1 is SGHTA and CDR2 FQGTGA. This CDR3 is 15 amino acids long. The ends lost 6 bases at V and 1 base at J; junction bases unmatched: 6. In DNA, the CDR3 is TGTGCCAGCAGACCGGGACTAGGCGGCACAGATACGCAGTATTTT. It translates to CASRPGLGGTDTQYF. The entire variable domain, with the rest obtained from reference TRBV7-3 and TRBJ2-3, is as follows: GAGVSQTPSNKVTEKGKYVELRCDPISGHTALYWYRQSLGQGPEFLIYFQGTGAADDSGLPNDRFFAVRPEGSVSTLKIQRTERGDSAVYLCASRPGLGGTDTQYFGPGTRLTVL.

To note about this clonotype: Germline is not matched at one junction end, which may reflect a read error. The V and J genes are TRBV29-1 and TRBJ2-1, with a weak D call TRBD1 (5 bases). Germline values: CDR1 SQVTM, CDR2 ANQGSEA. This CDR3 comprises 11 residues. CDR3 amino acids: CSVARGNGQFF. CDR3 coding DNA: TGCAGCGTTGCAAGGGGCAATGGGCAGTTCTTC.

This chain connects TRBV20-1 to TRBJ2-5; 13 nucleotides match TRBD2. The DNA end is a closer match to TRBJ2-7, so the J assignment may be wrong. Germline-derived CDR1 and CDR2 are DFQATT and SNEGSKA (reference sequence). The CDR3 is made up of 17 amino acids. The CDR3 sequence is CSARDPHRLAGGYEQYF. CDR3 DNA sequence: TGCAGTGCTAGAGACCCACACCGACTAGCGGGAGGCTACGAGCAGTACTTC.

The CDR3: CASSGDKWSEQYF. The DNA for the CDR3 is TGCGCCAGCAGCGGGGACAAGTGGTCCGAGCAGTACTTC. The chain employs TRBV5-1 and TRBJ2-7; D is possibly TRBD1 (6 bases). V lost 4 bases and J lost 6, with 14 bases in between. Germline V gene sequence: CDR1 SGHRS, CDR2 YFSETQ. This CDR3 has 13 amino acids.

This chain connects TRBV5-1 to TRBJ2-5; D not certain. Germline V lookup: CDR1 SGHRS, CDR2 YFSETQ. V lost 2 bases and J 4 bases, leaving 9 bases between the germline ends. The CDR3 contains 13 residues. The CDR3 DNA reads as TGCGCCAGCAGCTTCGTTGTGGCAGAGACCCAGTACTTC. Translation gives CASSFVVAETQYF.

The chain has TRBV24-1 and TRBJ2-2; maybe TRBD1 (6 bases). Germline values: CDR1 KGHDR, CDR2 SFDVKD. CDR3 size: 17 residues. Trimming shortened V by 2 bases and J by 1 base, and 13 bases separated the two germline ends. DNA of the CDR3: TGTGCCACCAGTGATTCTCACCAGGGGAAGAACACCGGGGAGCTGTTTTTT. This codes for CATSDSHQGKNTGELFF.

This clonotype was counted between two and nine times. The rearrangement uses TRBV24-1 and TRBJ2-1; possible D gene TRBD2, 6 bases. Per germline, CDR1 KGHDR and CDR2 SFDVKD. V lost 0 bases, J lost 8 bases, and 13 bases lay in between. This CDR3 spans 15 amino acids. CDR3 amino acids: CATSDLGHREDEQFF. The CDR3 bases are TGTGCCACCAGTGATTTGGGACATAGGGAGGATGAGCAGTTCTTC.

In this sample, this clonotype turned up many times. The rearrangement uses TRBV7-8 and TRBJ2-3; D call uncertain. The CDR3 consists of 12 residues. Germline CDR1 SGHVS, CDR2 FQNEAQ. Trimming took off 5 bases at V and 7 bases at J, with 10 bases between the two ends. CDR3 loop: CASSGWGNTQYF. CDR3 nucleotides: TGTGCCAGCAGCGGATGGGGAAATACGCAGTATTTT.

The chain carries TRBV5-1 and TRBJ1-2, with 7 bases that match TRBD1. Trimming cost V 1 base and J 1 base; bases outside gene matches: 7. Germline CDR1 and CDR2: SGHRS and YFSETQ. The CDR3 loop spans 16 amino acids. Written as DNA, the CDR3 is TGCGCCAGCAGCTTGAATACAGGGGTAATTAACTATGGCTACACCTTC. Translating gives CASSLNTGVINYGYTF.

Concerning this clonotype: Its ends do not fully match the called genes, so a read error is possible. The chain's CDR3 is CNVEGFLQGVGEKLFF. CDR3 in DNA: TGCAACGTTGAAGGGTTCTTACAGGGGGTGGGGGAAAAACTGTTTTTT. The rearrangement links TRBV29-1 to TRBJ1-4; the match to TRBD1 covers 8 bases. From germline, CDR1 is SQVTM and CDR2 ANQGSEA. The CDR3 runs to 16 residues.

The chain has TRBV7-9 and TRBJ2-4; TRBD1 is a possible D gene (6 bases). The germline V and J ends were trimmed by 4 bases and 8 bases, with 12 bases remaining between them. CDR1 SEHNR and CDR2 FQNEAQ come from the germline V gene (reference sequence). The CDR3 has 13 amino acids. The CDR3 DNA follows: TGTGCCAGCAGCTCGCAGGGGAGCCACATTCAGTACTTC. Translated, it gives CASSSQGSHIQYF.

The CDR3 DNA reads as TGTGCCAGCAGTTTAGCCGGGACAGGTCGGTACGAGCAGTACTTC. Translated, it gives CASSLAGTGRYEQYF. This chain joins TRBV27 and TRBJ2-7; 8 nucleotides agree with TRBD1. V shed 2 bases and J 4 bases; nucleotides not matched to a gene: 7. Germline-derived CDR1 and CDR2 are MNHEY and SMNVEV (reference sequence). The CDR3 runs to 15 residues.

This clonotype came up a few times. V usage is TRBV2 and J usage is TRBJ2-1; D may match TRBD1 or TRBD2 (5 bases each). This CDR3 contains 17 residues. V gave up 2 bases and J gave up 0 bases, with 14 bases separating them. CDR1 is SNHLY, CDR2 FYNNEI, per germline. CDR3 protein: CASSEIGLGGSYNEQFF. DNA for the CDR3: TGTGCCAGCAGTGAAATCGGGCTTGGGGGCTCCTACAATGAGCAGTTCTTC.

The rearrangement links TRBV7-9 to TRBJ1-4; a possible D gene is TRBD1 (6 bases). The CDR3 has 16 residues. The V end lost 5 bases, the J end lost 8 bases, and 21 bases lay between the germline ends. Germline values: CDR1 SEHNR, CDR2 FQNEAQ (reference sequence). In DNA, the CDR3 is TGTGCCAGCAGCGCGGGGGGCGTTGGCATTTTCGAAAAACTGTTTTTT. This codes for CASSAGGVGIFEKLFF.

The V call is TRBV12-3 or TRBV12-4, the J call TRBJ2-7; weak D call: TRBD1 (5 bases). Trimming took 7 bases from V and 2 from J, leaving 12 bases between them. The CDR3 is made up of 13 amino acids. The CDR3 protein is CASTLGAPYEQYF. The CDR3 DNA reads TGTGCCAGCACCCTAGGGGCACCCTACGAGCAGTACTTC.

The CDR3 DNA is TGTGCCAGCAGTGCAACTGGGGCCAACGTCCTGACTTTC. It is translated as CASSATGANVLTF. This chain connects TRBV9 to TRBJ2-6; D gene ambiguous. From germline, CDR1 is SGDLS and CDR2 YYNGEE. The CDR3 has 13 amino acids. Deletions cut 5 bases from V and 2 bases from J, with 5 bases between.

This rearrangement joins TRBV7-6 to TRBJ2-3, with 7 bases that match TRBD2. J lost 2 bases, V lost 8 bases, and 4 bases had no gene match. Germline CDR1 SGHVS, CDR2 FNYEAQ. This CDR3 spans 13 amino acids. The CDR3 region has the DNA TGTGCCAGCCTAGCGGCGAACACAGATACGCAGTATTTT. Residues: CASLAANTDTQYF.

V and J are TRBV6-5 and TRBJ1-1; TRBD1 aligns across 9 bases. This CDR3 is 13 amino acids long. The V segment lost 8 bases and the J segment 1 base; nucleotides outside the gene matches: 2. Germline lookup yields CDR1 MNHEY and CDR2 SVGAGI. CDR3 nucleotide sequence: TGTGCCAGCCGGGACAGGGAGAACACTGAAGCTTTCTTT. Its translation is CASRDRENTEAFF.

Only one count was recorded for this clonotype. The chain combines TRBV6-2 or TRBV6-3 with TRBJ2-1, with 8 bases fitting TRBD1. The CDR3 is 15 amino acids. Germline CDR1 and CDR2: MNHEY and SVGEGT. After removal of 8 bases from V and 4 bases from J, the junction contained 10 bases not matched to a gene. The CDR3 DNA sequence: TGTGCCAGCCTGACAGGGGTCGAGGGTTACAATGAGCAGTTCTTC. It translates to CASLTGVEGYNEQFF.

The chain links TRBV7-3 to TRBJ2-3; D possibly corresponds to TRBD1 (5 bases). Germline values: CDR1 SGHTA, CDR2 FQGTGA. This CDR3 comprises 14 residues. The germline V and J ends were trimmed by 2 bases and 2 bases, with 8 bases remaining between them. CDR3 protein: CASSLPGITDTQYF. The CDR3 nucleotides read TGTGCCAGCAGCTTACCAGGGATCACAGATACGCAGTATTTT.

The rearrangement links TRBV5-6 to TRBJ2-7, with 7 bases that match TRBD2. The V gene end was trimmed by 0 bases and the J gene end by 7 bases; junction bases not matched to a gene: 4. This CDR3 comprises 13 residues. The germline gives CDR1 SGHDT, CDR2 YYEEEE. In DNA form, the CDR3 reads TGTGCCAGCAGCTTGGCACTAGCGAGGGAGCAGTACTTC. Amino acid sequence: CASSLALAREQYF. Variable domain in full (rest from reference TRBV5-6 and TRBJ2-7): DAGVTQSPTHLIKTRGQQVTLRCSPKSGHDTVSWYQQALGQGPQFIFQYYEEEERQRGNFPDRFSGHQFPNYSSELNVNALLLGDSALYLCASSLALAREQYFGPGTRLTVT.

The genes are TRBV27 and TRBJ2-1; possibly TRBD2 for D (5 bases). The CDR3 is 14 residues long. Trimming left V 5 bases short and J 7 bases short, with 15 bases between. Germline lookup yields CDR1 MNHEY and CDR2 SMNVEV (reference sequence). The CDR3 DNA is TGTGCCAGCAGTCCGTCGGACTGGACTAATGAGCAGTTCTTC. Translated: CASSPSDWTNEQFF.